This entry describes one T cell receptor (beta chain). Its antigen is still unknown. Primers for the PCR totalled 60 Vbeta and 13 Jbeta. Produced via immunoSEQ multiplex PCR; TCRdb's table is partial and in-frame only. Among about 190,000 clones listed, 65% to 90% were seen once. The data were obtained in a study of cytomegalovirus exposure and HLA in healthy donors. Notes on the study in general: Previous analysis showed most TCR beta V segments were productive about 90% or about 30% of the time.

CDR1 is MNHEY and CDR2 is SMNVEV in the germline V gene (reference sequence). With 5 bases removed from V and 6 bases from J, the gap between germline ends came to 9 bases. The CDR3 has 12 residues. The sequence was obtained from a man aged 35-49 years in good health and CMV-seropositive. Specimen: PBMCs. V and J are TRBV27 and TRBJ2-3; D is uncertain. The CDR3 DNA is TGTGCCAGCAGTCCCTTTATGGATACGCAGTATTTT. Its translation: CASSPFMDTQYF.